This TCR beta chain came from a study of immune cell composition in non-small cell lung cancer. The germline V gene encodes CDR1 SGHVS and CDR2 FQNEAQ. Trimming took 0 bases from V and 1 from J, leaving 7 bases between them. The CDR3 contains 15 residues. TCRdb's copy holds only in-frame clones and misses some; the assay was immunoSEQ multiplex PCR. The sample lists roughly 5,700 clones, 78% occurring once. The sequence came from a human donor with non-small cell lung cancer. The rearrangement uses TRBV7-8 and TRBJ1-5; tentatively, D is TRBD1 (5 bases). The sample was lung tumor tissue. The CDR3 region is CASSLAGRSNQPQHF. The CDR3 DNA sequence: TGTGCCAGCAGCTTAGCGGGGCGGAGCAATCAGCCCCAGCATTTT.